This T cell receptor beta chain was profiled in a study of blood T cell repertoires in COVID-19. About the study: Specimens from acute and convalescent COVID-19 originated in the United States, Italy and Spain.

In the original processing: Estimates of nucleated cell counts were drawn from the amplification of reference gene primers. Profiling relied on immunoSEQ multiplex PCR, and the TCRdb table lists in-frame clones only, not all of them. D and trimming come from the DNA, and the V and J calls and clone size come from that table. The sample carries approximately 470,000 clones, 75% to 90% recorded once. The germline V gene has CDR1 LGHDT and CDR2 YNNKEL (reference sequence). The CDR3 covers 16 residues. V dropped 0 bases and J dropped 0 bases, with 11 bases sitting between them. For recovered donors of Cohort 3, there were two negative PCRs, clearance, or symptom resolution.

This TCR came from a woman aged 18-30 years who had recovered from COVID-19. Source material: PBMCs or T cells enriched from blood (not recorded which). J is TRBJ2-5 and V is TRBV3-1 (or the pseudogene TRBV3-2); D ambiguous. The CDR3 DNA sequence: TGTGCCAGCAGCCAAGACCTTTCTCGGTACCAAGAGACCCAGTACTTC. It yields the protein CASSQDLSRYQETQYF.